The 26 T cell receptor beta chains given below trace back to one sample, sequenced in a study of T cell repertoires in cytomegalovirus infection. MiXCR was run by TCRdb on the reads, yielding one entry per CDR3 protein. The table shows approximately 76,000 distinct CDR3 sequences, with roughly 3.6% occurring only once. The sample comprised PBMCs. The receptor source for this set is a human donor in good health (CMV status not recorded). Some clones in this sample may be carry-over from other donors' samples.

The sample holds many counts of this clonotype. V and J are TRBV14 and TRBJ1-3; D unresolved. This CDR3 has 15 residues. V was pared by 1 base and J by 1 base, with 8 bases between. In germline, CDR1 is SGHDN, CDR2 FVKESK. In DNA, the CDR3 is TGTGCCAGCAGCCAAGTTGCAGGATCTGGAAACACCATATATTTT. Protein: CASSQVAGSGNTIYF.

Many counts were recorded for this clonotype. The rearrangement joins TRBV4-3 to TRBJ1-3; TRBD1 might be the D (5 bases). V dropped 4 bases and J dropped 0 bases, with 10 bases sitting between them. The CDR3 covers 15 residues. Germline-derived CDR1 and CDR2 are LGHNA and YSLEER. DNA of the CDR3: TGCGCCAGCAGCCCGGGACGCAGCTCTGGAAACACCATATATTTT. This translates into CASSPGRSSGNTIYF.

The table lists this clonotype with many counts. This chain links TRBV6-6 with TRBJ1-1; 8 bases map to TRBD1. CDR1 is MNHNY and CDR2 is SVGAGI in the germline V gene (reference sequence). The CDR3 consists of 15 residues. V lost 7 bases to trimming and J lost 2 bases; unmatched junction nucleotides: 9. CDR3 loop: CASTLGAGGNTEAFF. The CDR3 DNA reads TGTGCCAGCACCTTGGGGGCAGGGGGCAACACTGAAGCTTTCTTT.

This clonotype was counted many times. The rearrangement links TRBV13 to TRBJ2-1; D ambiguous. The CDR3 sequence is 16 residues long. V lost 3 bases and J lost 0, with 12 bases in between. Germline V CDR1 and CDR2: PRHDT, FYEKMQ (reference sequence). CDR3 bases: TGTGCCAGCAGCTTGGGTGCGGAGAGCTCCTACAATGAGCAGTTCTTC. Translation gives CASSLGAESSYNEQFF.

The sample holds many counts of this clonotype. The CDR3 region has the DNA TGTGCCAGCAGCGCCCGGACAGGGGGCTGGGAGCCCCTCCACTTT. Translated, it gives CASSARTGGWEPLHF. This sequence joins TRBV9 and TRBJ1-6; 11 bases are a match to TRBD1. Germline lookup yields CDR1 SGDLS and CDR2 YYNGEE. The CDR3 totals 15 residues. With 3 bases clipped from V and 13 bases from J, the junction kept 9 bases outside the gene matches.

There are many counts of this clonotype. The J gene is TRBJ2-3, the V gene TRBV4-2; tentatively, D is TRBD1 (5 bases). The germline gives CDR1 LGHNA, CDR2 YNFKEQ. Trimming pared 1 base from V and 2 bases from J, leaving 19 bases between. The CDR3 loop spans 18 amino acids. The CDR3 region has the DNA TGTGCCAGCAGCCAAGTAGGGAAAACTTCAGGGAACACAGATACGCAGTATTTT. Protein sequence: CASSQVGKTSGNTDTQYF.

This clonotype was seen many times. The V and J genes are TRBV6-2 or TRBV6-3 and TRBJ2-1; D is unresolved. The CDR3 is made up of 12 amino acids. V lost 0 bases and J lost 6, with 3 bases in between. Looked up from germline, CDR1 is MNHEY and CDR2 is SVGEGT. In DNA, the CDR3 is TGTGCCAGCAGTTACTCTCCCAATGAGCAGTTCTTC. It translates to CASSYSPNEQFF.

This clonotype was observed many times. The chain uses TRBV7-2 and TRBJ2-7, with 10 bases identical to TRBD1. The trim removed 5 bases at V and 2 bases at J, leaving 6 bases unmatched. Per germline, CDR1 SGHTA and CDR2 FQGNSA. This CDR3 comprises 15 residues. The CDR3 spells CASSVSGQGAYEQYF. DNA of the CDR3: TGTGCCAGCAGCGTCTCTGGACAGGGGGCCTACGAGCAGTACTTC. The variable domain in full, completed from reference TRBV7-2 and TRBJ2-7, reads GAGVSQSPSNKVTEKGKDVELRCDPISGHTALYWYRQSLGQGLEFLIYFQGNSAPDKSGLPSDRFSAERTGGSVSTLTIQRTQQEDSAVYLCASSVSGQGAYEQYFGPGTRLTVT.

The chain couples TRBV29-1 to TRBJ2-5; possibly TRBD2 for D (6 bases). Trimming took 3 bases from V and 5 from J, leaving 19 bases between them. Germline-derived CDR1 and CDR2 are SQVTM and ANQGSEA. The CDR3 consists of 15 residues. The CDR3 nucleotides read TGCAGCGTTGAGGAGGGAATAGGTCGAAGGGAGACCCAGTACTTC. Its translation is CSVEEGIGRRETQYF.

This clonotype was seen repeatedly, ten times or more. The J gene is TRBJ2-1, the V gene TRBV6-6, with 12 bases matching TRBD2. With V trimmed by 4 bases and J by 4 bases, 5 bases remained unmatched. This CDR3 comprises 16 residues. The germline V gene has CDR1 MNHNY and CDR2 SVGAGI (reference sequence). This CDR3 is CASSSVLAGGYNEQFF. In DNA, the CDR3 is TGTGCCAGCAGTTCCGTCCTAGCGGGGGGGTACAATGAGCAGTTCTTC.

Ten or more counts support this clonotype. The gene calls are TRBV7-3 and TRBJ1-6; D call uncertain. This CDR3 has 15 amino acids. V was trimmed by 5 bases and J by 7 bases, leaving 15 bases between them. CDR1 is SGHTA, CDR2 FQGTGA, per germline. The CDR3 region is CASSLSGETNSPLHF. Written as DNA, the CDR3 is TGTGCCAGCAGCCTTAGCGGGGAAACCAATTCACCCCTCCACTTT. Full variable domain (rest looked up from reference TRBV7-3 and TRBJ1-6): GAGVSQTPSNKVTEKGKYVELRCDPISGHTALYWYRQSLGQGPEFLIYFQGTGAADDSGLPNDRFFAVRPEGSVSTLKIQRTERGDSAVYLCASSLSGETNSPLHFGNGTRLTVT.

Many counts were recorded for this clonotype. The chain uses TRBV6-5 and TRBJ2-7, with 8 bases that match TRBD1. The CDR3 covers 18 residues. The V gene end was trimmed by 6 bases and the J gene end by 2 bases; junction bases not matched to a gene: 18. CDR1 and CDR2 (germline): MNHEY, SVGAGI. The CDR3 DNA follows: TGTGCCAGCAGCCTAAACTCAGGGGGCGTAATGTCGGCCTACGAGCAGTACTTC. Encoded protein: CASSLNSGGVMSAYEQYF.

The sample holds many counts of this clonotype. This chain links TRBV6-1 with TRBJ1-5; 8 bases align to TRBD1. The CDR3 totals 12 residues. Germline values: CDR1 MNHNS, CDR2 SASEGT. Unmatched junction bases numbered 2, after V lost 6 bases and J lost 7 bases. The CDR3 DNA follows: TGTGCCAGCAGCCGACAGGGGCAGCCCCAGCATTTT. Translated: CASSRQGQPQHF.

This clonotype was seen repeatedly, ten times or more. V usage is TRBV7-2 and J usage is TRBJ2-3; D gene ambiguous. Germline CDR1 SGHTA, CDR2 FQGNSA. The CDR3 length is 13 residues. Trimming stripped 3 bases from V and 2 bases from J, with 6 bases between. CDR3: CASSFGPTDTQYF. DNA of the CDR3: TGTGCCAGCAGCTTTGGGCCCACAGATACGCAGTATTTT.

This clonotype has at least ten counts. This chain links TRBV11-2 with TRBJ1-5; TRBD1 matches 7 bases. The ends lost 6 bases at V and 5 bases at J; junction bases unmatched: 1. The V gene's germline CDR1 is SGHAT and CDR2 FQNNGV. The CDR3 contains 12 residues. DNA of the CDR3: TGTGCCAGCAGAACAGGGGATCAGCCCCAGCATTTT. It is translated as CASRTGDQPQHF.

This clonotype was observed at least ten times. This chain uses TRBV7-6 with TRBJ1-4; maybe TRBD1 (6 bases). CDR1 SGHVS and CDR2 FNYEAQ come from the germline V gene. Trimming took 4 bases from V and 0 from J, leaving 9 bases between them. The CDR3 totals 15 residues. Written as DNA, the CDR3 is TGTGCCAGCAGCTCGACAGGCTCAACTAATGAAAAACTGTTTTTT. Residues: CASSSTGSTNEKLFF.

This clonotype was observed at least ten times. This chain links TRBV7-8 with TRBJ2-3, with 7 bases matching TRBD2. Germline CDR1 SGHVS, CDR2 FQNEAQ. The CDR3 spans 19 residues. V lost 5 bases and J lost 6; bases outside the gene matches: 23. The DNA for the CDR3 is TGTGCCAGCAGCCCCTCTTTCCGTTCGACGGGGAGCGGGATGGATACGCAGTATTTT. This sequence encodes CASSPSFRSTGSGMDTQYF.

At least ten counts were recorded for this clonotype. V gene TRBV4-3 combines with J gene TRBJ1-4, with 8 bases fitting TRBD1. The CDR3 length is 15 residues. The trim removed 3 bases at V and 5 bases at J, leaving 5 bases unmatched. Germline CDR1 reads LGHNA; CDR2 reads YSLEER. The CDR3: CASSQGDRLNEKLFF. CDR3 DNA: TGCGCCAGCAGCCAGGGGGACAGGTTAAATGAAAAACTGTTTTTT.

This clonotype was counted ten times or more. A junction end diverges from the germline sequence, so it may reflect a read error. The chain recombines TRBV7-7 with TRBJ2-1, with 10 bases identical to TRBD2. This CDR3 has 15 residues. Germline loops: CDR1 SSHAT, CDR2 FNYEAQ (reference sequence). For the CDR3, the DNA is TGTGCTAGCAGCATCGGACTAGCGGATTACAATGAGCAGTTCTTC. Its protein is CASSIGLADYNEQFF.

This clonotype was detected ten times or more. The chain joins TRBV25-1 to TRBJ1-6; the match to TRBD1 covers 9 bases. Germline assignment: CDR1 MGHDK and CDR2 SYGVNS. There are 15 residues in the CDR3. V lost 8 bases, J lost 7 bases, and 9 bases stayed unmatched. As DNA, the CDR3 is TGTGCCAGCGTACCCGGGACAGGGAGAAATTCACCCCTCCACTTT. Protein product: CASVPGTGRNSPLHF.

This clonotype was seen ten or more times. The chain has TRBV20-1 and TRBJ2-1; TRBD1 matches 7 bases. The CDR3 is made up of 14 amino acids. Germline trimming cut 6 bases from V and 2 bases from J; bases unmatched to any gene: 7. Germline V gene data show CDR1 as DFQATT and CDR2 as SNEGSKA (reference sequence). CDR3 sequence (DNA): TGCAGTGCGGCAAGACAGGGCCCCTACAATGAGCAGTTCTTC. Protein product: CSAARQGPYNEQFF.

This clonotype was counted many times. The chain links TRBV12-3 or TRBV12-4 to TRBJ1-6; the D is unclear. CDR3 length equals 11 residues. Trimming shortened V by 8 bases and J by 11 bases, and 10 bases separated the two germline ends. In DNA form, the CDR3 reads TGTGCCAGCTCCCGGGGAGCACCCCTCCACTTT. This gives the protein CASSRGAPLHF.

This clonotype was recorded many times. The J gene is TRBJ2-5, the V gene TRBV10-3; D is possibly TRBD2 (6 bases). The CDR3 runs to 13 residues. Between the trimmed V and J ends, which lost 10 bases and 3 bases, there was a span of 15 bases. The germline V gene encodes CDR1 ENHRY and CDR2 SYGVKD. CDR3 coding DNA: TGTGCCAATTTTGGGGGGTTCAAAGAGACCCAGTACTTC. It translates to CANFGGFKETQYF.

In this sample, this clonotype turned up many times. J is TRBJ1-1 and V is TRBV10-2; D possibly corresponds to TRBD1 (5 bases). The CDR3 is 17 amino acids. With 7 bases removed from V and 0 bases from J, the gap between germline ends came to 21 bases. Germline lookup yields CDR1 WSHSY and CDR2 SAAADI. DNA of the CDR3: TGCGCCAGCACATTGGTACTCCGGGACGAAATGAACACTGAAGCTTTCTTT. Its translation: CASTLVLRDEMNTEAFF.

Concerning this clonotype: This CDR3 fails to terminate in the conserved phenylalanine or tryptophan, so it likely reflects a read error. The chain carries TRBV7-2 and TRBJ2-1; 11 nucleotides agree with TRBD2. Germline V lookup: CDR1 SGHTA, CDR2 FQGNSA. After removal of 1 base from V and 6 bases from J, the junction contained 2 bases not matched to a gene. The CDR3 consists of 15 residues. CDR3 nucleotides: TGTGCCAGCAGCTTAGGCCTAGCGGGGGGCAATGAGCAGTTCGAC. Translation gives CASSLGLAGGNEQFD.

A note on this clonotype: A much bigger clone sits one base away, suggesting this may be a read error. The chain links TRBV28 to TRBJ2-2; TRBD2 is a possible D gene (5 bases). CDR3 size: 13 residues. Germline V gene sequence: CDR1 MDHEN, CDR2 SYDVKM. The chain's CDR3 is CASSTRNTGELLF. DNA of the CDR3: TGTGCCAGCAGTACAAGAAACACCGGGGAGCTGCTTTTT.